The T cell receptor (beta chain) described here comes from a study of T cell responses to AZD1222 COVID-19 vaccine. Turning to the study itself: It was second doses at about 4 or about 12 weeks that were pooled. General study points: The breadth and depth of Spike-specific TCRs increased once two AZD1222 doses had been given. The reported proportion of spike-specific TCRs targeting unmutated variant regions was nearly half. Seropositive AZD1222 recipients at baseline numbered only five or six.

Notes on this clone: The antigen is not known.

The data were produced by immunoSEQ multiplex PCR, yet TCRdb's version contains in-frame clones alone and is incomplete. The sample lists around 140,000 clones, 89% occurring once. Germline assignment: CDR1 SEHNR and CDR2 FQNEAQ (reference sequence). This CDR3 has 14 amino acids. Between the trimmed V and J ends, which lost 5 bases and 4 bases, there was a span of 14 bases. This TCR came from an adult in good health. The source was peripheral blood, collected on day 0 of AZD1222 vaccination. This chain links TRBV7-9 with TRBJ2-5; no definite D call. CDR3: CASSRAERTETQYF. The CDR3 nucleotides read TGTGCCAGCAGCCGCGCGGAGAGGACAGAGACCCAGTACTTC.